This T cell receptor beta chain was documented in a study of T-cell reconstitution after alpha-beta-depleted transplantation in children. This clonotype occurred many times. Researchers prepared the TCRbeta library using unique molecular identifiers, the study reports. From the PCR reads, TCRdb called clonotypes with MiXCR, one entry per CDR3 protein. The repertoire holds around 400,000 distinct CDR3 sequences, with roughly 22% as singletons. This CDR3 has 14 amino acids. From germline, CDR1 is SQVTM and CDR2 ANQGSEA. The V segment lost 3 bases and the J segment 10 bases; nucleotides outside the gene matches: 9.

This TCR came from a human donor who donated a stem cell graft to a child with acute myeloid leukemia. V and J are TRBV29-1 and TRBJ2-1; TRBD2 aligns across 10 bases. The specimen comprised PBMCs from the stem cell graft donor, sampled from the stem cell graft. CDR3 bases: TGCAGCGTTGATTCTAGCGGGAGAGACGACGAGCAGTTCTTC. Its translation: CSVDSSGRDDEQFF.